This TCR beta chain was recorded in a study of vaccination effects on CD4 cells after COVID-19. Concerning this clone: Its antigen remains unidentified.

With V trimmed by 0 bases and J by 4 bases, 6 bases remained unmatched. The CDR3 loop spans 16 amino acids. Germline V gene lookup returns CDR1 SGDLS and CDR2 YYNGEE. Libraries were prepared by immunoSEQ multiplex PCR; TCRdb keeps only in-frame clonotypes and omits some of them. There are nearly 30,000 clones in the sample; roughly 81% occur only once, and about 14% lies in the top ten. Antigen-specific CD4+ T cells were expanded with viral peptide pools in the ViraFEST assay before sequencing. Isolating CD4+ T cells followed about 10 days of culture. Either the BNT162b2 or mRNA-1273 vaccine was given to participants in two doses.

The rearrangement links TRBV9 to TRBJ2-7; the match to TRBD2 covers 11 bases. The TCR originated in a human donor who received a COVID-19 vaccine. The source material was CD4+ T cells from PBMCs cultured with HCoV-229E spike peptides, sampled after COVID-19 vaccination. CDR3 sequence reads: CASSVVLAGVLYEQYF. The CDR3 DNA sequence: TGTGCCAGCAGCGTAGTACTAGCGGGAGTTCTGTACGAGCAGTACTTC. The variable domain in full, completed from reference TRBV9 and TRBJ2-7, reads DSGVTQTPKHLITATGQRVTLRCSPRSGDLSVYWYQQSLDQGLQFLIQYYNGEERAKGNILERFSAQQFPDLHSELNLSSLELGDSALYFCASSVVLAGVLYEQYFGPGTRLTVT.